This T cell receptor (beta chain) was retrieved from a study of T cells in narcolepsy. The wider study: Enrolled donors included narcolepsy type 1 or type 2 patients and healthy controls. Whole-study results and caveats: Same-patient CSF and blood CD4+ T cell clonotypes included HCRT-specific and TRIB2-specific autoreactive ones. Healthy controls reportedly lacked the autoreactive clonotypes serially found in patients' blood.

The CDR3 sequence is 12 residues long. V shed 1 base and J shed 9 bases, with 6 bases lying between them. The germline gives CDR1 ENHRY, CDR2 SYGVKD. TCRdb's table, derived via immunoSEQ multiplex PCR, lists solely in-frame clones and lacks some. The sample lists some 30,000 clones, around 87% occurring once. On this clone: What it recognizes is unknown.

The genes are TRBV10-3 and TRBJ2-2, with D uncertain. This receptor was identified in a human donor in good health. The sequencing input was memory (CD45RA-) CD4+ T cells from blood. The CDR3 loop is CAISEFDRELFF. Here the CDR3 DNA reads TGTGCCATCAGTGAGTTTGACAGGGAGCTGTTTTTT.